The T cell receptor (beta chain) described here comes from a study of T cell repertoires in cytomegalovirus infection. Study information: Indications came from public TCR beta signatures; they pointed to CMV infection and to a matching HLA type.

Germline V CDR1 and CDR2: SNHLY, FYNNEI. V shed 7 bases and J shed 1 base, with 7 bases lying between them. The CDR3 length is 13 residues. Of note for this clonotype: Its matching antigen is unknown.

Notes on the study in general: Ex vivo responses were dominated by HLA-C-restricted CMV-specific TCR beta clonotypes.

TCRdb independently ran MiXCR on the reads; one entry per CDR3 protein. The sample records 200,000 to 300,000 distinct CDR3 sequences, roughly 10% being singletons. This chain uses TRBV2 with TRBJ1-4; D is possibly TRBD1 (6 bases). The receptor was isolated from a human donor in good health (CMV status not recorded). Some clones in this sample may be carry-over from other donors' samples. Sequencing input: PBMCs. CDR3 loop: CASKGGTNEKLFF. CDR3 in DNA: TGTGCCAGCAAAGGGGGAACTAATGAAAAACTGTTTTTT.